The rows below give T cell receptor beta chains drawn from one sample of a study of T cells after yellow fever vaccination. Each CDR3 protein gets one entry after TCRdb re-called the 5' RACE reads with MiXCR. The sample consists of about 250,000 distinct CDR3 sequences, roughly 3.5% of them appearing once. The starting material was PBMCs, obtained 15 days after the yellow fever booster vaccination. The receptor source for this set is a man aged 18 to 30 who received the YFV17D yellow fever vaccine. Each CDR3 is given with its conserved first and last residue. D genes are given only for firm matches. Some rows mark clone size as missing; the rest say once, few, many or name a class of expanded clone.

TRBV6-5,many,TRBJ1-5,-,CASSYSIPIGGQPQHF
TRBV20-1,many,TRBJ2-3,TRBD2,CSVPGLAGKTTDTQYF
TRBV7-9,many,TRBJ1-1,-,CASSPPGRMMNTEAFF
TRBV6-6,many,TRBJ2-4,-,CASTRGLAKNIQYF
TRBV5-4,many,TRBJ2-4,-,CASSFRGIQYF
TRBV6-5,many,TRBJ1-2,-,CASSYSAQNYGYTF
TRBV7-3,many,TRBJ2-5,-,CASSSYLGKTQYF
TRBV12-3/TRBV12-4,many,TRBJ2-3,TRBD2,CASSLKRGGTDTQYF
TRBV4-2,many,TRBJ2-4,-,CASSQGTDPLAKNIQYF
TRBV6-2/TRBV6-3,many,TRBJ1-5,-,CASTPWVDQPQHF
TRBV7-2,many,TRBJ2-4,-,CASSWVTEVAIQYF
TRBV6-2/TRBV6-3,many,TRBJ1-1,TRBD1,CASSLSGGWTEAFF
TRBV27,many,TRBJ1-1,-,CASSWPGNTEAFF
TRBV5-1,many,TRBJ1-2,-,CASSLDSQAHYGYTF
TRBV19,many,TRBJ1-1,-,CASQNTETYTEAFF
TRBV5-1,many,TRBJ1-1,-,CASSLGPAAEAFF
TRBV18,few,TRBJ1-1,-,CASSPRIGGGSSEAFF
TRBV3-1,many,TRBJ2-1,-,CASSQLGNEQFF
TRBV29-1,many,TRBJ2-7,TRBD2,CSVRTSGGAPSYEQYF
TRBV20-1,many,TRBJ1-4,-,CSVSRRRDSNEKLFF
TRBV7-3,many,TRBJ2-1,TRBD2,CASSLTAGGRNEQFF
TRBV7-8,-,TRBJ2-3,TRBD2,CASSRGLAGGLSTDTQYF
TRBV7-2,many,TRBJ2-7,-,CASSFEASYEQYF